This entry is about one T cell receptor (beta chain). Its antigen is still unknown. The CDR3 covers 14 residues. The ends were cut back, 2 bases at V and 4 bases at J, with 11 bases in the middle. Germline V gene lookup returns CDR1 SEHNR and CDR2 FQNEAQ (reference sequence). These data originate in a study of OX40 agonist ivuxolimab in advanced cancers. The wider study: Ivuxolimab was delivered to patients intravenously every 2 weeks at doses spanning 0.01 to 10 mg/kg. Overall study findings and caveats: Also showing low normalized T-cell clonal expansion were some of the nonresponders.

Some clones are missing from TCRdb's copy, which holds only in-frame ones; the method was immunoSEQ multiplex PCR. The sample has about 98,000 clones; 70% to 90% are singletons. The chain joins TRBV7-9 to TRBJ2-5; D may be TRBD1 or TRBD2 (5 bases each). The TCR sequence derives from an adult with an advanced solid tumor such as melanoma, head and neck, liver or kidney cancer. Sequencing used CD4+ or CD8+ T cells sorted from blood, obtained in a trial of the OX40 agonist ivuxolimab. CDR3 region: CASSLSGRGETQYF. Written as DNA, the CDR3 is TGTGCCAGCAGCTTATCGGGGCGAGGAGAGACCCAGTACTTC.